Listed here is a single T cell receptor (beta chain). This sample is drawn from a study of control samples from healthy donors and cancer patients. Data came from immunoSEQ multiplex PCR; TCRdb stores just in-frame clones and leaves some out. The data contain about 160,000 clones, approximately 90% of them singletons. Trimming stripped 5 bases from V and 8 bases from J, with 19 bases between. Germline loops: CDR1 SGHRS, CDR2 YFSETQ. The CDR3 runs 14 residues. The rearrangement uses TRBV5-1 and TRBJ1-2, with D unclear. This TCR derives from a man under 40 in good health. The source material was blood. In DNA form, the CDR3 reads TGCGCCAGCAGTAAGAACCCCAACTTACGGGGCTACACCTTC. Protein product: CASSKNPNLRGYTF.